This is a list of T cell receptor beta chains from one sample in a study of shared clonotypes between healthy human individuals. The method was immunoSEQ multiplex PCR; TCRdb's version includes in-frame clones alone and lacks a portion of them. The sample yields roughly 720,000 clones, about 90% seen once. The sample comprised memory CD8+ T cells from PBMCs. These TCRs come from a man younger than 35 in good health. Some clones in this sample may be carry-over from other donors' samples. Both conserved end residues are part of each CDR3. Fields, in order: V gene, J gene, D gene, CDR3 protein, CDR3 DNA. D genes are given only for firm matches.

TRBV7-2	TRBJ2-1	.	CASSLSGGGPINNEQFF	TGTGCCAGCAGCTTATCCGGGGGAGGCCCCATAAACAATGAGCAGTTCTTC
TRBV6-1	TRBJ1-1	TRBD1	CASSEDRPTEAFF	TGTGCCAGCAGTGAGGACAGGCCTACTGAAGCTTTCTTT
TRBV27	TRBJ2-7	.	CASSKGGSYEQYF	TGTGCCAGCAGTAAAGGGGGCTCCTACGAGCAGTACTTC
TRBV21-1	TRBJ1-1	.	CASSKPRSPRENTEAFF	TGTGCCAGCAGCAAACCGAGGTCACCGAGAGAAAACACTGAAGCTTTCTTT
TRBV27	TRBJ1-1	.	CASSLFQATNTEAFF	TGTGCCAGCAGTTTATTTCAGGCAACGAACACTGAAGCTTTCTTT
TRBV6-5	TRBJ2-7	TRBD2	CASSYGGSPYEQYF	TGTGCCAGCAGTTACGGCGGGAGCCCCTACGAGCAGTACTTC
TRBV11-1	TRBJ1-4	.	CASSFPGPHEKLFF	TGTGCCAGCAGCTTCCCGGGACCGCATGAAAAACTGTTTTTT
TRBV27	TRBJ2-6	TRBD1	CASSHSGTGGFSGANVLTF	TGTGCCAGCAGTCACTCCGGGACAGGGGGCTTCTCTGGGGCCAACGTCCTGACTTTC
TRBV6-5	TRBJ1-2	.	CASRPLRSGASGYTF	TGTGCCAGCCGGCCCTTGAGGTCTGGGGCCTCTGGCTACACCTTC
TRBV28	TRBJ2-7	TRBD1	CASSPQGAGYEQYF	TGTGCCAGCAGCCCCCAGGGGGCGGGATACGAGCAGTACTTC
TRBV28	TRBJ2-1	TRBD2	CASSTSGTSGARIYNEQFF	TGTGCCAGCAGTACCTCCGGGACTAGCGGGGCCCGAATATACAATGAGCAGTTCTTC
TRBV29-1	TRBJ2-7	TRBD2	CSVPSSGNPYEQYF	TGCAGCGTACCCTCGAGCGGGAACCCCTACGAGCAGTACTTC
TRBV13	TRBJ1-5	.	CASSYSTGNQPQHF	TGTGCCAGCAGCTACTCGACAGGCAATCAGCCCCAGCATTTT
TRBV6-1	TRBJ1-1	.	CASSPGVTEAFF	TGTGCCAGCAGCCCGGGGGTTACTGAAGCTTTCTTT
TRBV6-1	TRBJ2-1	.	CASSEGTYTQWQFF	TGTGCCAGCAGTGAAGGAACCTACACTCAATGGCAGTTCTTC